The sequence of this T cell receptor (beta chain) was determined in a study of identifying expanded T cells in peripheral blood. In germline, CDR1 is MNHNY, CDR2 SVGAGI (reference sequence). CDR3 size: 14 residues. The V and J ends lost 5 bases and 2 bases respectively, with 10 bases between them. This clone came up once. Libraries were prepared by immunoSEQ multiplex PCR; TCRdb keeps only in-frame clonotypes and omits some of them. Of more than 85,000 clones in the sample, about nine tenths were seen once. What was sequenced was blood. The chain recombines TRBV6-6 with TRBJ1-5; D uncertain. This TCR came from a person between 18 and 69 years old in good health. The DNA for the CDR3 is TGTGCCAGCAGTCGGGAGGCGGGCAATCAGCCCCAGCATTTT. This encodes CASSREAGNQPQHF.